Below, one TCR beta chain is given with its context. The data belong to a study of blood T cell repertoires in COVID-19. Turning to the study itself: Some COVID-19 samples were acute and others convalescent; all came from the United States, Italy and Spain. T cells, B-cell-depleted T cells, or PBMCs supplied cDNA or gDNA.

The CDR3 consists of 18 residues. The V and J ends lost 8 bases and 4 bases, in that order; junction bases with no gene match: 11. CDR1 and CDR2 from the germline V gene are LGHNA and YNFKEQ. Seattle's cohort entered during active infection and was followed longitudinally. Original processing methods: Reference gene primer amplification in the assay estimated nucleated cell counts. Some clones are missing from TCRdb's copy, which holds only in-frame ones; the method was immunoSEQ multiplex PCR. V and J calls and clone size come straight from that table; D and trimming were deduced from the DNA. Among approximately 170,000 clones listed, 85% to 90% were seen once.

The clonotype comes from a woman of 80 years or more with COVID-19, enrolled during active disease. The genes are TRBV4-2 and TRBJ2-1, with TRBD2 identical over 16 bases. Sequencing input: peripheral blood. This chain's CDR3 is CASARGLAGGPGYNEQFF. Written as DNA, the CDR3 is TGTGCCAGCGCCAGGGGACTAGCGGGAGGGCCGGGGTACAATGAGCAGTTCTTC.